This T cell receptor beta chain was found in a study of blood T cell repertoires in COVID-19. V lost 6 bases to trimming and J lost 5 bases; unmatched junction nucleotides: 2. This CDR3 has 12 amino acids. Germline CDR1 and CDR2: MNHEY and SVGAGI. Profiling relied on immunoSEQ multiplex PCR, and the TCRdb table lists in-frame clones only, not all of them. The sample has some 130,000 clones, 65% to 85% seen once; the top ten hold 1.9%. The genes are TRBV6-5 and TRBJ2-3, with 7 bases identical to TRBD2. This receptor was identified in a man between 65 and 85 years old with acute or convalescent COVID-19. The sample consisted of peripheral blood. CDR3 region: CASRASGDTQYF. The CDR3, as DNA: TGTGCCAGCAGGGCTAGCGGAGATACGCAGTATTTT.